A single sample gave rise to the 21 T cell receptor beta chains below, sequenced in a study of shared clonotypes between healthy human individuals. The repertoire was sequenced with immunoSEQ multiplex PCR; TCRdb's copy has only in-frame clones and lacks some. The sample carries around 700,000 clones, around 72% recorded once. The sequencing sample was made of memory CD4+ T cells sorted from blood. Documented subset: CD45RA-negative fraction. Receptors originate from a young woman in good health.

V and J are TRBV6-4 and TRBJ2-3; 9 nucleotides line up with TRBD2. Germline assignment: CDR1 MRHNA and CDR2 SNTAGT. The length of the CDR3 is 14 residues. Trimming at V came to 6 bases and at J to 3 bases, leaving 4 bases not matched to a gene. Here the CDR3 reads CASSISGSTDTQYF. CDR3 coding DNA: TGTGCCAGCAGCATTAGCGGGAGTACAGATACGCAGTATTTT.

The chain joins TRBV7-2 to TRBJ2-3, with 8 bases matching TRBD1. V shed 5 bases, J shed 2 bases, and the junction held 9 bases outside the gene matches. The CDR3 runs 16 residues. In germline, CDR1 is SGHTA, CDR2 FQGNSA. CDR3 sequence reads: CASSPRPGQATDTQYF. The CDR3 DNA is TGTGCCAGCAGCCCCCGCCCGGGACAGGCCACAGATACGCAGTATTTT.

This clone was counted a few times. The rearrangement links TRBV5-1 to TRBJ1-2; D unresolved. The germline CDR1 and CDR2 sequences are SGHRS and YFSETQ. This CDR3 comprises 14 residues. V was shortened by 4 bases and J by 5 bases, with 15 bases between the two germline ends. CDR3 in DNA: TGCGCCAGCAGCAGGGAGGGCAGAAAGTATGGCTACACCTTC. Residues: CASSREGRKYGYTF.

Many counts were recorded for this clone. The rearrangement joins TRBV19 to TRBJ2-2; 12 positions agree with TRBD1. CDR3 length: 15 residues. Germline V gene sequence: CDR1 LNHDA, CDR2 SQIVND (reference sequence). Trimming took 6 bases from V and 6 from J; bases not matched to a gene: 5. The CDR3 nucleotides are TGTGCCAGTAGAACCGGGACAGGGGGCTCCGGGGAGCTGTTTTTT. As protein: CASRTGTGGSGELFF. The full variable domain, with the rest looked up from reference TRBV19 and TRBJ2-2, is DGGITQSPKYLFRKEGQNVTLSCEQNLNHDAMYWYRQDPGQGLRLIYYSQIVNDFQKGDIAEGYSVSREKKESFPLTVTSAQKNPTAFYLCASRTGTGGSGELFFGEGSRLTVL.

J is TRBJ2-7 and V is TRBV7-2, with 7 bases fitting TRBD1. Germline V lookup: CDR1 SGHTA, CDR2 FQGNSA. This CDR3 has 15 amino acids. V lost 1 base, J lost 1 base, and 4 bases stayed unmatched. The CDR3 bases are TGTGCCAGCAGCTTAGGGGGACAGCGGTCCTACGAGCAGTACTTC. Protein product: CASSLGGQRSYEQYF.

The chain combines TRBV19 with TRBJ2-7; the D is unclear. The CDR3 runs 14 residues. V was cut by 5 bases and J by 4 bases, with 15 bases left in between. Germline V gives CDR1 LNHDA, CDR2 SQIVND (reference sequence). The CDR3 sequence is CASSDRSRRYEQYF. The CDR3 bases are TGTGCCAGTAGTGATAGGTCACGGCGGTACGAGCAGTACTTC.

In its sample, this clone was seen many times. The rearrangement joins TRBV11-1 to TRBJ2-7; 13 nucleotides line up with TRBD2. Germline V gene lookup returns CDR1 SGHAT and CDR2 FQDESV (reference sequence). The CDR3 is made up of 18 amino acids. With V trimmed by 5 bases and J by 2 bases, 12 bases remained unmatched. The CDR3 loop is CASSRSWTSGSSPYEQYF. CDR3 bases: TGTGCCAGCAGCCGTTCATGGACTAGCGGGAGTAGCCCCTACGAGCAGTACTTC.

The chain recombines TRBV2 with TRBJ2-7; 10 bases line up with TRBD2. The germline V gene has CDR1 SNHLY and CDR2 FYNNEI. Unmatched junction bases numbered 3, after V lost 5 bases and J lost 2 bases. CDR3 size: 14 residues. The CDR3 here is CASSRTSGAYEQYF. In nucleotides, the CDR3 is TGTGCCAGCAGTCGGACTAGCGGTGCCTACGAGCAGTACTTC.

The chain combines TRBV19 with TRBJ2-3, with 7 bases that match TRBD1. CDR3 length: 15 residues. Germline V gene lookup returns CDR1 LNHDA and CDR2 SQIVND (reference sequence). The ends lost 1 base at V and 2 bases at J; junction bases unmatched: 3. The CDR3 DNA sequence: TGTGCCAGTAGTATAGGGGGGACAGACACAGATACGCAGTATTTT. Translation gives CASSIGGTDTDTQYF. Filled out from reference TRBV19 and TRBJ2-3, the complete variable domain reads DGGITQSPKYLFRKEGQNVTLSCEQNLNHDAMYWYRQDPGQGLRLIYYSQIVNDFQKGDIAEGYSVSREKKESFPLTVTSAQKNPTAFYLCASSIGGTDTDTQYFGPGTRLTVL.

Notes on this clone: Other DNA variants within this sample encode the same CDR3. The CDR3 sequence is CASSEGGSGANVLTF. In nucleotides, the CDR3 is TGTGCCAGCAGTGAAGGAGGTTCTGGGGCCAACGTCCTGACTTTC. The chain links TRBV6-1 to TRBJ2-6; no reliable D call. The CDR3 totals 15 residues. Trimming shortened V by 1 base and J by 1 base, and 5 bases separated the two germline ends. Germline CDR1 is MNHNS and CDR2 is SASEGT.

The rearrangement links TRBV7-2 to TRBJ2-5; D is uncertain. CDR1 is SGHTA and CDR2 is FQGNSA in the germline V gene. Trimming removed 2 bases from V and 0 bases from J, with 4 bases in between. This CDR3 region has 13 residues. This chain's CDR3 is CASSLRNQETQYF. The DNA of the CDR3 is TGTGCCAGCAGCTTACGAAACCAAGAGACCCAGTACTTC.

The CDR3 nucleotides are TGTGCCAGCAGCTTCGGGACCGATGGCTACACCTTC. As protein: CASSFGTDGYTF. This sequence joins TRBV5-4 and TRBJ1-2; a weak D match, TRBD1 (5 bases). The CDR3 runs to 12 residues. Trimming removed 2 bases from V and 6 bases from J, with 8 bases in between. Germline assignment: CDR1 SGHNT and CDR2 YYREEE (reference sequence).

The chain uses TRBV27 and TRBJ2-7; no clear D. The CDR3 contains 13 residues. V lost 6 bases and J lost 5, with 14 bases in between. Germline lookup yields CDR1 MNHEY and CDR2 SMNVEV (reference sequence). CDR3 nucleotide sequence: TGTGCCAGCAGCCGTTCTTCACACCACGAGCAGTACTTC. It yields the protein CASSRSSHHEQYF.

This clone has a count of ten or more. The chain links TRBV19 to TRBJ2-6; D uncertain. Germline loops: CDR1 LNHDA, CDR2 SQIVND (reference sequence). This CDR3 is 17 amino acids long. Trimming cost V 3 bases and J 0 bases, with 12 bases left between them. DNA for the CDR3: TGTGCCAGTAGTATCGGCAGGCCCAACTCTGGGGCCAACGTCCTGACTTTC. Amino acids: CASSIGRPNSGANVLTF.

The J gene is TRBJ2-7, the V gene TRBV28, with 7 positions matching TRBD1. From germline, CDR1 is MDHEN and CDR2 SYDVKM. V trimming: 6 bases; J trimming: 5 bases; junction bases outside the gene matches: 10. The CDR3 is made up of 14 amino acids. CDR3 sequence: CASRPIDRVHEQYF. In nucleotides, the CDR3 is TGTGCCAGCAGGCCAATCGACAGGGTCCACGAGCAGTACTTC.

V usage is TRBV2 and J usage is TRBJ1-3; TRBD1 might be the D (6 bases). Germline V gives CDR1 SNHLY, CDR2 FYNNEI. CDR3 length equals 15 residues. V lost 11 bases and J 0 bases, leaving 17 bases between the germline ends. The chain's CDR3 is CAGGEQGLSGNTIYF. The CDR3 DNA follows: TGTGCCGGGGGAGAACAGGGACTCTCTGGAAACACCATATATTTT.

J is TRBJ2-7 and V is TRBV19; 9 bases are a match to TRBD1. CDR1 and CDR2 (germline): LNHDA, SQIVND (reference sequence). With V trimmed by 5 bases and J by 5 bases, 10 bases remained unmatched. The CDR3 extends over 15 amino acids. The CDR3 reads CASSHWWDRADEQYF. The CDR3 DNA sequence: TGTGCCAGTAGTCATTGGTGGGACAGGGCCGACGAGCAGTACTTC.

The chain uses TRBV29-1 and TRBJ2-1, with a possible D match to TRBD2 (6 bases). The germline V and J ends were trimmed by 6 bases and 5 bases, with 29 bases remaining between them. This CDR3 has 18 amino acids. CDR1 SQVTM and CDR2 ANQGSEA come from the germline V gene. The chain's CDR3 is CSVASRPDVGGKDNEQFF. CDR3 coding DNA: TGCAGCGTCGCTTCAAGGCCCGACGTCGGCGGGAAAGACAATGAGCAGTTCTTC.

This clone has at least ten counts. CDR3: CASSVGAATSNQPQHF. CDR3 coding DNA: TGTGCCAGCAGTGTCGGGGCGGCCACCTCCAATCAGCCCCAGCATTTT. V gene TRBV6-1 combines with J gene TRBJ1-5; perhaps TRBD1 as D (5 bases). Trimming shortened V by 4 bases and J by 3 bases, and 16 bases separated the two germline ends. CDR3 length equals 16 residues. Looked up from germline, CDR1 is MNHNS and CDR2 is SASEGT.

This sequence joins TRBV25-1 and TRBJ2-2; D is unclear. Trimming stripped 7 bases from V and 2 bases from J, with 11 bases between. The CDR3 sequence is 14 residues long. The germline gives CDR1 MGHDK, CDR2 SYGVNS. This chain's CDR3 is CASTARTNTGELFF. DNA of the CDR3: TGTGCCAGCACGGCTAGAACCAACACCGGGGAGCTGTTTTTT.

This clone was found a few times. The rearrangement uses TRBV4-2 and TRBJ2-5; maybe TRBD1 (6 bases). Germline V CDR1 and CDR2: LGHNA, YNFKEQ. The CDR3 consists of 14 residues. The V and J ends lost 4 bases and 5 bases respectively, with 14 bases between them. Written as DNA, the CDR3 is TGTGCCAGCAGCCCAGGGGAAGAATATGAGACCCAGTACTTC. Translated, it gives CASSPGEEYETQYF.